A selection of T cell receptor beta chains follows, all from one sample in a study of beta chain features in type 1 diabetes. Assay used: immunoSEQ multiplex PCR; TCRdb lists only in-frame clones, some missing. This sample carries 600,000 to 700,000 clones, over 10% of them seen once, and the ten largest clones take around 0.022%. Sequencing used naive CD4+ T cells from blood. Receptor source: a man younger than 35 with type 1 diabetes. Each CDR3 is given with its conserved first and last residue. Each record gives: D gene, J gene, V gene, clone size, CDR3 length, CDR3 protein, CDR3 DNA. A D gene is named only where the DNA matches it firmly. The size entry is marked missing in some rows and otherwise reads once, few, many or a size class.

TRBD2 TRBJ2-1 TRBV14 few 19 CASSQEILGLAGARNEQFF TGTGCCAGCAGCCAAGAGATTCTGGGACTAGCGGGGGCCCGGAATGAGCAGTTCTTC
- TRBJ1-1 TRBV2 - 15 CASSGIGLTNTEAFF TGTGCCAGCAGCGGTATCGGACTTACGAACACTGAAGCTTTCTTT
- TRBJ1-1 TRBV29-1 - 12 CSGERANTEAFF TGCAGCGGAGAGAGGGCGAACACTGAAGCTTTCTTT
- TRBJ2-5 TRBV7-7 - 15 CASSLRDTYQETQYF TGTGCTAGCAGCCTCCGGGACACCTACCAAGAGACCCAGTACTTC
- TRBJ2-2 TRBV4-1 few 16 CASSHVGGVNTGELFF TGCGCCAGCAGCCATGTTGGAGGGGTGAACACCGGGGAGCTGTTTTTT
TRBD1 TRBJ1-1 TRBV7-9 few 15 CASSSWTGGNTEAFF TGTGCCAGCAGCTCCTGGACAGGGGGCAACACTGAAGCTTTCTTT
- TRBJ2-5 TRBV18 - 13 CASSENDSGSQYF TGTGCCAGCTCAGAGAACGATAGCGGATCCCAGTACTTC
- TRBJ2-3 TRBV10-3 few 15 CAISDWAGSTDTQYF TGTGCCATCAGTGATTGGGCGGGGAGCACAGATACGCAGTATTTT
TRBD2 TRBJ2-7 TRBV5-1 - 14 CASNPGGGTYEQYF TGCGCCAGCAACCCGGGAGGGGGGACCTACGAGCAGTACTTC
TRBD2 TRBJ2-1 TRBV10-3 - 15 CAISGRLAVFQEQFF TGTGCCATCAGTGGGCGACTAGCGGTTTTTCAAGAGCAGTTCTTC
- TRBJ1-1 TRBV7-3 - 13 CASSLTIETEAFF TGTGCCAGCAGCTTAACTATCGAGACTGAAGCTTTCTTT
- TRBJ2-5 TRBV7-2 - 15 CASRPRGEWQETQYF TGTGCCAGCAGGCCCAGGGGAGAATGGCAAGAGACCCAGTACTTC
- TRBJ2-5 TRBV28 - 12 CASSLYQETQYF TGTGCCAGCAGTTTATATCAAGAGACCCAGTACTTC
TRBD1 TRBJ1-2 TRBV9 few 13 CASSVQGEGGYTF TGTGCCAGCAGCGTACAGGGGGAGGGTGGCTACACCTTC
- TRBJ1-6 TRBV9 few 13 CASSRLGNSPLHF TGTGCCAGCAGCCGCTTGGGCAATTCACCCCTCCACTTT
TRBD1 TRBJ1-1 TRBV19 - 15 CASSYTGGMNTEAFF TGTGCCAGTAGCTACACAGGGGGTATGAACACTGAAGCTTTCTTT
- TRBJ2-1 TRBV4-1 - 18 CASSQESLGAANYNEQFF TGCGCCAGCAGCCAAGAATCCCTGGGCGCCGCGAATTACAATGAGCAGTTCTTC